The entry that follows covers one T cell receptor (beta chain) sequence. Its antigen is not yet known. No per-base quality is available; no much larger clone lies one base away. CDR1 and CDR2 are drawn from the germline V gene: SQVTM, ANQGSEA. Cut back by 1 base and 6 bases, the V and J ends lie 12 bases apart. From the cysteine through the phenylalanine, the CDR3 covers 13 amino acids. Only CDR3 DNA remains: 39 bases, in frame from the first base. This entry belongs to a study of cytotoxic CD8 clonotypes in ibrutinib-treated CLL (dated by TCRdb to the early 2020s). Describing the broader study: In this cohort, 15 patients were treatment-naive and ten to twelve were relapsed/refractory, while around 18 had unmutated IGHV. Responses were partial in some 24 patients and complete in 2; after median around 65 months follow-up, around 15 stayed in remission and some twelve progressed. Response samples were obtained after a median of roughly 13 months of treatment, with a range of about 6 to 40 months. On average, each sample had approximately 260,000 productive templates and almost 95,000 productive rearrangements. Longitudinal samples were obtainable from about 30% of the roughly 90 participants in the trial. Cryopreserved peripheral blood mononuclear cells were obtained before treatment, at response, and at either sustained remission or disease progression. All remission and progressive disease samples were collected while patients were still receiving ibrutinib. The investigation overall reported the following: At baseline, clonality was higher than in age-matched healthy donors and showed a strong correlation with circulating CD8+ T-cell counts. Clonality rose at ibrutinib response, remained stable during sustained remission, and dropped back toward baseline at progression. Public clonotypes were rare and either contracted or stayed stable during treatment, and the rise in clonality at ibrutinib response reflected the expansion of private clonotypes. Lymph node repertoires were not examined, and the timing of sampling was not matched between patients in sustained remission and those whose disease progressed.

On a MiSeq, deep resolution sequencing aimed for a depth between 1 in 1 million and 1 in 200,000 T cells, with each clonotype covered about 9.2x on average. The immunoSEQ hsTCRB Kit was used to generate TCR beta libraries. In the original analysis: Data were analyzed with ImmunoSEQ Data Assistant and ImmunoSEQ Analyzer, with V, D and J genes assigned per IMGT definitions. Clonality, which ranges from 0 to 1, was calculated as one minus the normalized Shannon entropy of productive rearrangement frequencies. Public clonotype analysis was restricted to overrepresented clonotypes comprising at least 0.05% of each patient's repertoire. Approximately 14 age-matched healthy donor repertoires from immuneACCESS were used as controls for clonality. TCRdb limited this immuneACCESS table to in-frame rearrangements with V and J called. A share of clones is missing; checked studies link under half to unresolved V genes, and the rest is unexplained. D and trimming were read from the DNA, whereas the V and J calls and clone size are those reported in that table. The sample table records around 200,000 clones; 60% to 80% of these occur just once. The biggest ten clones account for about 6% of the sample.

The intended sense of this specimen's time point label: more than 10 months on ibrutinib. For TCR beta library preparation, about 2.1 micrograms of genomic DNA were extracted from the cryopreserved PBMCs. Longitudinal blood samples from CLL patients on ibrutinib monotherapy underwent high-throughput TCR beta sequencing. Patients were enrolled in a phase 2 open-label single-center ibrutinib monotherapy trial. The V gene is TRBV29-1 and the J gene is TRBJ1-2; the D gene cannot be resolved reliably. The sequencing used PBMCs, collected after 12 months of ibrutinib treatment. This TCR came from a human donor with chronic lymphocytic leukemia. The DNA is TGCAGCGTTGAAGGGACCCAAGGGCATGGCTACACCTTC. Its product reads: CSVEGTQGHGYTF.